Below are 14 T cell receptor beta chains sequenced from a single sample in a study of blood T cell repertoires in COVID-19. Repertoires were generated with immunoSEQ multiplex PCR, while TCRdb's copy carries only in-frame clones and drops some. Counted here are 75,000 to 100,000 clones, approximately 86% occurring once; the ten biggest clones make up over 15%. Material for sequencing was peripheral blood. The origin of the receptors is a woman over 75 with acute or convalescent COVID-19.

The chain couples TRBV14 to TRBJ2-7; possibly TRBD1 for D (5 bases). The CDR3 contains 16 residues. CDR1 SGHDN and CDR2 FVKESK come from the germline V gene. Trimming removed 1 base at V and 0 bases at J, with 13 bases between. Written as DNA, the CDR3 is TGTGCCAGCAGCCAAGCCCACCATACAGGCTCCTACGAGCAGTACTTC. Translated, it gives CASSQAHHTGSYEQYF.

The genes are TRBV2 and TRBJ1-5; TRBD1 agrees at 8 bases. Germline-derived CDR1 and CDR2 are SNHLY and FYNNEI. The CDR3 runs 16 residues. Trimming cost V 7 bases and J 0 bases; bases outside gene matches: 8. DNA of the CDR3: TGTGCCAGCAATGGACAGGGAGGTTATAGCAATCAGCCCCAGCATTTT. Its translation: CASNGQGGYSNQPQHF.

The chain recombines TRBV5-4 with TRBJ2-2; TRBD2 agrees at 10 bases. CDR1 and CDR2 (germline): SGHNT, YYREEE (reference sequence). The junction had 1 base not matched to a gene; V was cut back by 4 bases and J by 1 base. The CDR3 runs 15 residues. This chain's CDR3 is CASSRTSGNTGELFF. The CDR3 region has the DNA TGTGCCAGCAGCCGGACTAGCGGGAACACCGGGGAGCTGTTTTTT. Variable domain in full (rest from reference TRBV5-4 and TRBJ2-2): ETGVTQSPTHLIKTRGQQVTLRCSSQSGHNTVSWYQQALGQGPQFIFQYYREEENGRGNFPPRFSGLQFPNYSSELNVNALELDDSALYLCASSRTSGNTGELFFGEGSRLTVL.

The chain combines TRBV5-1 with TRBJ1-2; TRBD1 might be the D (6 bases). The germline CDR1 and CDR2 sequences are SGHRS and YFSETQ. V gave up 2 bases and J gave up 8 bases, with 13 bases separating them. The CDR3 runs to 13 residues. CDR3 nucleotides: TGCGCCAGCAGCTTTTATGCGGGGGGCGGCTACACCTTC. This codes for CASSFYAGGGYTF.

This clone was detected a few times. The chain uses TRBV6-2 or TRBV6-3 and TRBJ2-1; 7 nucleotides align to TRBD1. J gave up 12 bases and V 3 bases, and 8 bases lay outside the gene matches. Germline loops: CDR1 MNHEY, CDR2 SVGEGT. The CDR3 spans 13 residues. The CDR3 reads CASSYTSGTVQFF. DNA for the CDR3: TGTGCCAGCAGTTATACCTCCGGGACAGTGCAGTTCTTC.

V and J are TRBV6-5 and TRBJ2-2, with D perhaps TRBD1 (6 bases). CDR1 and CDR2 (germline): MNHEY, SVGAGI. The CDR3 has 13 residues. Trimming took 7 bases from V and 1 from J, leaving 7 bases between them. CDR3 sequence reads: CASTTGNTGELFF. CDR3 coding DNA: TGTGCCAGCACGACAGGGAACACCGGGGAGCTGTTTTTT.

This clone was found once. V is TRBV7-9 and J is TRBJ1-4, with 9 positions matching TRBD1. The CDR3 runs 14 residues. Germline assignment: CDR1 SEHNR and CDR2 FQNEAQ (reference sequence). With 4 bases clipped from V and 7 bases from J, the junction kept 4 bases outside the gene matches. In nucleotides, the CDR3 is TGTGCCAGCAGCTCGGGACAGGGCGGTGAAAAACTGTTTTTT. Protein product: CASSSGQGGEKLFF.

The chain joins TRBV4-1 to TRBJ1-5, with 10 bases aligning to TRBD1. Germline-derived CDR1 and CDR2 are MGHRA and YSYEKL. The CDR3 runs to 18 residues. With 0 bases clipped from V and 3 bases from J, the junction kept 8 bases outside the gene matches. CDR3 region: CASSQDPGTGENNQPQHF. CDR3 coding DNA: TGCGCCAGCAGCCAAGACCCCGGGACAGGGGAGAACAATCAGCCCCAGCATTTT.

CDR3 nucleotide sequence: TGTGCCAGCAGTTTATCGTCTACCGGGGAGCTGTTTTTT. Its protein is CASSLSSTGELFF. The rearrangement links TRBV27 to TRBJ2-2; D is uncertain. V dropped 0 bases and J dropped 5 bases, with 4 bases sitting between them. The CDR3 has 13 residues. The V gene's germline CDR1 is MNHEY and CDR2 SMNVEV (reference sequence).

This clone has a single count. The DNA of the CDR3 is TGTGCCAGCAGTGAAATCACTGGACAGGGGAACACCGGGGAGCTGTTTTTT. Residues: CASSEITGQGNTGELFF. The rearrangement joins TRBV6-1 to TRBJ2-2; 8 bases are shared with TRBD1. This CDR3 comprises 17 residues. Germline assignment: CDR1 MNHNS and CDR2 SASEGT. J lost 1 base, V lost 2 bases, and 6 bases had no gene match.

This chain uses TRBV7-3 with TRBJ2-5, with TRBD1 as a possible D gene (6 bases). The CDR3 spans 15 residues. Germline V gene sequence: CDR1 SGHTA, CDR2 FQGTGA. Trimming left V 2 bases short and J 2 bases short, with 12 bases between. The CDR3 sequence is CASSLVPTGQETQYF. CDR3 nucleotide sequence: TGTGCCAGCAGCTTAGTCCCTACAGGGCAAGAGACCCAGTACTTC.

This chain uses TRBV2 with TRBJ2-5, with 7 positions matching TRBD1. The CDR3 is 14 residues long. CDR1 and CDR2 (germline): SNHLY, FYNNEI. The V segment lost 3 bases and the J segment 4 bases; nucleotides outside the gene matches: 5. The CDR3 loop reads CASSDSTGSETQYF. For the CDR3, the DNA is TGTGCCAGCAGTGACTCGACAGGGTCAGAGACCCAGTACTTC.

V is TRBV12-5 and J is TRBJ2-1; D not certain. Germline V gene lookup returns CDR1 LGHNT and CDR2 FRNRAP. The CDR3 length is 15 residues. Between the trimmed V and J ends, which lost 1 base and 6 bases, there was a span of 13 bases. The CDR3 DNA follows: TGTGCTAGTGGTTTGGCTAAATCGACTTCCAATGAGCAGTTCTTC. Protein: CASGLAKSTSNEQFF. Based on the CDR3 plus reference TRBV12-5 and TRBJ2-1, the full variable domain is DARVTQTPRHKVTEMGQEVTMRCQPILGHNTVFWYRQTMMQGLELLAYFRNRAPLDDSGMPKDRFSAEMPDATLATLKIQPSEPRDSAVYFCASGLAKSTSNEQFFGPGTRLTVL.

The chain carries TRBV7-2 and TRBJ2-5; possible D gene TRBD2, 6 bases. This CDR3 comprises 16 residues. V shed 4 bases and J shed 1 base, with 16 bases lying between them. Germline lookup yields CDR1 SGHTA and CDR2 FQGNSA. In nucleotides, the CDR3 is TGTGCCAGCAGCTCTCGACTAGTAGGGCTCCAAGAGACCCAGTACTTC. It translates to CASSSRLVGLQETQYF.